Listed below are T cell receptor beta chains from one sample, sequenced in a study of blood T cell repertoires in COVID-19. Only in-frame clones appear in the TCRdb table, and some are missing; sequencing was by immunoSEQ multiplex PCR. The table includes some 370,000 clones, 90% detected once. Sequencing was carried out using peripheral blood. The receptors stem from a man younger than 30 with active or convalescent COVID-19. Both conserved end residues are part of each CDR3. Each record gives: clone size, V gene, D gene, CDR3 length, J gene, CDR3 DNA, CDR3 protein. D genes are given only for firm matches. Clone size is not always given. Where it is, it says once, few, many or a class for expanded clones.

>-|TRBV3-1/TRBV3-2|TRBD2|14|TRBJ2-7
TGTGCCAGCAGCCTGACTAGCGGGAGAAGCGAGCAGTACTTC
CASSLTSGRSEQYF
>-|TRBV4-1|TRBD2|16|TRBJ2-7
TGCGCCAGCAGCCAAGTGGCTCGGAGCGGGGGTTACGAGCAGTACTTC
CASSQVARSGGYEQYF
>-|TRBV6-5|-|13|TRBJ2-3
TGTGCCAGCAGTTACTCGAGGGCAGATACGCAGTATTTT
CASSYSRADTQYF
>-|TRBV28|TRBD1|14|TRBJ1-1
TGTGCCAGCAGACGAGGGGGCGGAAACACTGAAGCTTTCTTT
CASRRGGGNTEAFF
>-|TRBV27|TRBD2|15|TRBJ2-1
TGTGCCAGCAGTTCCGGGACTAGCGGGATCAATGAGCAGTTCTTC
CASSSGTSGINEQFF
>-|TRBV7-3|TRBD2|15|TRBJ2-1
TGTGCCAGCAGCCCTGGACTAGCGGGAGTGTTTGAGCAGTTCTTC
CASSPGLAGVFEQFF
>once|TRBV28|-|13|TRBJ1-4
TGTGCCAGCAGACCCGGGAGGATGGAAGAACTGTTTTTT
CASRPGRMEELFF
>-|TRBV10-3|TRBD1|12|TRBJ2-5
TGTGCCACGGGGACAGACCAAGAGACCCAGTACTTC
CATGTDQETQYF
>-|TRBV4-2|-|15|TRBJ1-1
TGTGCCAGCAGCCAAGCCCGGGACAAGGAGGCGCGGGCTTTCTTT
CASSQARDKEARAFF
>-|TRBV7-8|TRBD1|15|TRBJ1-5
TGTGCCAGCAGCGCGATTCGGGACAGTTATCAGCCCCAGCATTTT
CASSAIRDSYQPQHF
>-|TRBV6-2/TRBV6-3|TRBD2|15|TRBJ2-7
TGTGCCAGCAGTTACTTGGGGGGGTCGGACTACGAGCAGTACTTC
CASSYLGGSDYEQYF
>-|TRBV11-1|TRBD1|16|TRBJ1-1
TGTGCCAGCAGCTTAAAGACCAGGGGGCGAGGCACTGAAGCTTTCTTT
CASSLKTRGRGTEAFF
>-|TRBV19|-|15|TRBJ1-6
TGTGCCAGTAACCGGGTAGCCAACGCCAATTCACCCCTCCACTTT
CASNRVANANSPLHF
>-|TRBV7-9|-|12|TRBJ2-7
TGTGCCAGCAGCCCCCCAATCTACGAGCAGTACTTC
CASSPPIYEQYF
>once|TRBV28|TRBD1|13|TRBJ2-7
TGTGCCAGCTATGGGACAGGGGGCTACGAGCAGTACTTC
CASYGTGGYEQYF
>-|TRBV10-2|-|13|TRBJ1-1
TGCGCCAGCAAGGCCCCGGGGTTCACTGAAGCTTTCTTT
CASKAPGFTEAFF
>-|TRBV6-1|-|14|TRBJ1-2
TGTGCCAGCAGTGAAGACAGGGCGGGCTATGGCTACACCTTC
CASSEDRAGYGYTF
>-|TRBV25-1|TRBD1|17|TRBJ2-5
TGTGCCAGCAGTGAATATCTGGGGTGGGGACAGCAAGAGACCCAGTACTTC
CASSEYLGWGQQETQYF
>-|TRBV5-1|-|16|TRBJ2-1
TGCGCCAGCAGCATAAGAATTGGAGACTCCTACAATGAGCAGTTCTTC
CASSIRIGDSYNEQFF
>-|TRBV28|-|16|TRBJ1-4
TGTGCCAGCAGCTTACTTGGACAGCTTAATAATGAAAAACTGTTTTTT
CASSLLGQLNNEKLFF
>-|TRBV7-6|TRBD2|16|TRBJ2-7
TGTGCCAGCAGCTTAGAGGGACTAGCGGGTGCTTACGAGCAGTACTTC
CASSLEGLAGAYEQYF
>-|TRBV7-9|TRBD2|15|TRBJ2-3
TGTGCCAGCAGCTTAAGCGGGGGGGCCGCAGATACGCAGTATTTT
CASSLSGGAADTQYF
>-|TRBV11-2|TRBD2|16|TRBJ2-2
TGTGCCAGCAGCTTAGGGAGTAGCGGGGGCTTCCGGGAGCTGTTTTTT
CASSLGSSGGFRELFF
>-|TRBV15|TRBD2|17|TRBJ2-1
TGTGCCACCAGCAGAGTACCCAGGACTAGCACCTACAATGAGCAGTTCTTC
CATSRVPRTSTYNEQFF
>-|TRBV20-1|TRBD1|11|TRBJ1-1
TGCAGTGCTAGCCGACAGGGCAGTGCTTTCTTT
CSASRQGSAFF
>-|TRBV5-6|-|18|TRBJ2-7
TGTGCCAGCAGAAAAATTACCGGGTGGCAGGGGTCATCCTACGAGCAGTACTTC
CASRKITGWQGSSYEQYF
>-|TRBV28|-|14|TRBJ2-7
TGTGCCAGCAGTTTATACGGACAGATCTACGAGCAGTACTTC
CASSLYGQIYEQYF
>-|TRBV30|TRBD1|13|TRBJ1-1
TGTGCCTGGAGGACAGGGATGAACACTGAAGCTTTCTTT
CAWRTGMNTEAFF
>-|TRBV28|-|14|TRBJ1-5
TGTGCCAGCAGTTTTTTACTCGGCAATCAGCCCCAGCATTTT
CASSFLLGNQPQHF
>-|TRBV3-1/TRBV3-2|TRBD1|16|TRBJ1-3
TGTGCCAGCAGCCAACAGGGGGCGCCCACTGGAAACACCATATATTTT
CASSQQGAPTGNTIYF
>-|TRBV27|-|13|TRBJ1-1
TGTGCCAGCAGTTTACAGGAATGGACTGAAGCTTTCTTT
CASSLQEWTEAFF
>-|TRBV2|TRBD1|16|TRBJ1-3
TGTGCCAGCAGCGGGCCGGGACAGGGGCAGAGAAACACCATATATTTT
CASSGPGQGQRNTIYF
>-|TRBV7-3|-|14|TRBJ1-1
TGTGCCAGCAGCTTAGAACTAAGGGGGACTGAAGCTTTCTTT
CASSLELRGTEAFF
>few|TRBV4-3|TRBD2|15|TRBJ2-7
TGCGCCAGCAGCCAAGCGCGGGAGGGCCCCTACGAGCAGTACTTC
CASSQAREGPYEQYF
>-|TRBV7-9|TRBD2|16|TRBJ2-5
TGTGCCAGCAGCCTGAGGACTAGCGGGAAACAAGAGACCCAGTACTTC
CASSLRTSGKQETQYF
>-|TRBV3-1/TRBV3-2|-|16|TRBJ1-3
TGTGCCAGCAGCCCCCGCGGGTGGTTTGATGGAAACACCATATATTTT
CASSPRGWFDGNTIYF
>once|TRBV7-6|-|13|TRBJ1-1
TGTGCCAGCAGCCACACAGAGAACACTGAAGCTTTCTTT
CASSHTENTEAFF
>-|TRBV18|-|14|TRBJ2-7
TGTGCCAGCTCACCCCCAGGAACGCCCTACGAGCAGTACTTC
CASSPPGTPYEQYF
>-|TRBV4-1|-|16|TRBJ2-6
TGCGCCAGCAGCCAATGGGGACATGCTGGGGCCAACGTGCTGACTTTC
CASSQWGHAGANVLTF
>-|TRBV6-1|-|16|TRBJ2-3
TGTGCCAGCAGTGACCTCCTGGCGGCCTGGACAGATACGCAGTATTTT
CASSDLLAAWTDTQYF
>-|TRBV2|TRBD1|15|TRBJ1-6
TGTGCCAGTCCGGGACAGCCATGGGAATTTTTACCCCTCCACTTT
CASPGQPWEFLPLHF
>-|TRBV2|TRBD1|18|TRBJ1-1
TGTGCCAGCAGTGATTTAGGGGGCGGCAGGCGCCTGAACACTGAAGCTTTCTTT
CASSDLGGGRRLNTEAFF
>-|TRBV28|-|15|TRBJ2-5
TGTGCCAGCAGTCCAGGTACAGAAACCCCGGAGACCCAGTACTTC
CASSPGTETPETQYF
>once|TRBV4-1|TRBD1|16|TRBJ1-6
TGCGCCAGCAGCCAGGGGGACAGGGCCCAGGTCGGACCCCTCCACTTT
CASSQGDRAQVGPLHF
>-|TRBV10-2|TRBD1|14|TRBJ2-5
TGCGCCAGCAGTAAAGGGGGCTTGTCAGAGACCCAGTACTTC
CASSKGGLSETQYF
>-|TRBV6-5|-|13|TRBJ2-3
TGTGCCAGCAGCCCAGCGTTCACAGATACGCAGTATTTT
CASSPAFTDTQYF
>-|TRBV28|-|16|TRBJ1-4
TGTGCCAGCAGTTTAGCAGGGTCGGCAACTAATGAAAAACTGTTTTTT
CASSLAGSATNEKLFF
>-|TRBV11-1|TRBD2|16|TRBJ2-1
TGTGCCAGCAGCTTAGAGAGACTAGCGACGTACAATGAGCAGTTCTTC
CASSLERLATYNEQFF
>-|TRBV9|-|14|TRBJ1-1
TGTGCCAGCAGTTCTCAGGGCTCTAGGACTGAAGCTTTCTTT
CASSSQGSRTEAFF
>-|TRBV14|TRBD2|16|TRBJ2-7
TGTGCCAGCAGCCGCATCGGAACTAGCGGGAGCACCGAGCAGTACTTC
CASSRIGTSGSTEQYF
>-|TRBV28|TRBD1|15|TRBJ1-2
TGTGCCAGCAGTTTTGGACAGGGGGCGGGCTATGGCTACACCTTC
CASSFGQGAGYGYTF
>-|TRBV19|-|16|TRBJ1-2
TGTGCCAGTAGTCCCCGTCCCCTTGAAGCGGGCTCTGGCTACACCTTC
CASSPRPLEAGSGYTF
>-|TRBV7-2|-|14|TRBJ1-5
TGTGCCAGCAGCCCAGGTTTGGGCAATCAGCCCCAGCATTTT
CASSPGLGNQPQHF
>few|TRBV3-1/TRBV3-2|-|14|TRBJ2-7
TGTGCCAGCAGCCAGTCAGGGGTGATCTACGAGCAGTACTTC
CASSQSGVIYEQYF
>-|TRBV18|-|14|TRBJ2-7
TGTGCCAGCTCCCTGGACAGAGCCTCCTACGAGCAGTACTTC
CASSLDRASYEQYF